The T cell receptor beta chain described here comes from a study of blood T cells in healthy people across ages. Study results and limitations: Because sorting was not performed, PBMCs prevented conclusive naive versus antigen-experienced comparison. No one knew whether donors had CMV, which possibly confounded expanded clonotype changes.

A second roughly 7 to 12 cycle PCR used barcoded and J-beta primers. TCRdb called the 5' RACE reads again in MiXCR, with one record for every CDR3 protein. The sample lists about 1.1 million distinct CDR3 sequences; about two fifths were seen once. Germline V gene sequence: CDR1 DFQATT, CDR2 SNEGSKA (reference sequence). This CDR3 is 14 amino acids long. Trimming shortened V by 0 bases and J by 1 base, and 9 bases separated the two germline ends. Points on this clonotype: The antigen remains undetermined.

V and J are TRBV20-1 and TRBJ1-2; TRBD1 is a possible D gene (5 bases). The sequenced sample was blood. The sequence was obtained from a man younger than 30 in good health. The CDR3 DNA reads TGCAGTGCTAGAGATCAGGGTTTTAACTATGGCTACACCTTC. Amino acid sequence: CSARDQGFNYGYTF.